The following is a T cell receptor (beta chain) sequence with its context. It has no known antigen specificity. Base qualities are not at hand, and no much larger clone is one base apart. Using the deep immunoSEQ assay, multiplex PCR amplified TCR CDR3 regions from genomic DNA. For each cell subset, the extracted genomic DNA was distributed evenly across all wells of several immunoSEQ 96-well plates, and each plate served as one replicate. For sorted subsets, around 200 ng genomic DNA, equal to 30,000 to 35,000 T cell genomes, was loaded into each replicate PCR. Purified libraries were measured with a Qubit 3.0 fluorometer, size-checked on a Bioanalyzer 2100, and measured again with the KAPA Library Quantification kit. Every immunoSEQ 96-well plate was sequenced on a dedicated single-read 150-cycle Illumina NextSeq 550 flow cell. From the authors' description of their analysis: Because only junctional sequences without quality scores were contained in the immunoSEQ output, filtering matching that applied to full-length reads could not be performed. Sequences were annotated with PyIR, a Python wrapper for IgBLAST v1.9, and V/J genes and CDR3 were assigned using IMGT germline references. Reads were removed for weak V/J assignments (E-value above 1e-6), missing CDR3, stop codons, out-of-frame junctions, or ambiguous translated residues. V3J clonotypes were defined by identical inferred V gene, J gene, and CDR3 amino acid sequence. Percentage overlap between repertoires was computed as shared unique clonotypes divided by the size of the smaller repertoire. Repertoire richness was assessed with RTK rarefaction, the Chao1 estimator, and Recon v2.1 estimates of unobserved clonotypes. Generation probabilities were computed with OLGA for all TCRbeta clonotypes obtained by the gDNA method from a few donors. Drawn from immuneACCESS, this table holds only the in-frame rearrangements with V and J called that TCRdb kept. Clones are partly lost; checked studies trace under half to an unresolved V gene and leave the rest unexplained. V and J calls and clone size follow that table, whereas D and trimming were derived from the DNA. This sample lists approximately 1.9 million clones; about 93% were detected once. The leading ten clones occupy about 1.7% of the sample.

V and J are truncated by 1 base and 7 bases respectively, leaving an intervening sequence of 16 bases. The CDR3 numbers 16 residues from cysteine through phenylalanine. Only the CDR3 DNA is retained, 48 bases long and in frame from the first base. As encoded in the germline V gene, CDR1 is SGHDN while CDR2 is FVKESK. This specimen belongs to a study of shared clonotypes between healthy human individuals (dated by TCRdb to the early 2020s). Turning to the overall study: A few men and a couple of women, aged 18 to 49 years, made up the cohort. For each donor, three plates each were used for CD4 naive and CD4 memory, two plates were used for CD8 naive, and one plate was used for CD8 memory. Libraries were prepared and TCR repertoires were sequenced by different laboratories using diverse techniques, in order to increase sequencing depth and limit assay-specific biases. Between about 0.8 and 9.5 billion PBMCs per donor were obtained by leukapheresis. The study deeply sequenced blood TCR repertoires of about 5 healthy adults to estimate repertoire size and the extent of clonotype sharing between individuals. The paper as a whole reports these results and caveats: Compared with non-shared clonotypes, the clonotypes found in all four sorted-subset donors had higher generation probabilities. Sampling was limited to blood, and TCR repertoires in tissue likely differ from TCR repertoires in blood. Pairwise subsampling led to the expectation that sequencing depth would affect the degree of clonotype sharing among donors. Incomplete sequencing was indicated by rarefaction of sorted-subset datasets, despite the large sequencing depth. Naive subsets generally had larger estimated clonotype richness than memory subsets. Across four donors, approximately 5% of naive CD4, around 3.3% of naive CD8, around 2.5% of memory CD4, and about 0.44% of memory CD8 clonotypes were shared. The small number of donors limited the genetic and exposure-history diversity represented.

CD8 naive samples consisted of CD45RO-negative cells that were positively selected for CCR7, yielding a CD45RA+CCR7+ population without TemRA cells. Donors were healthy HIV-negative adults with no recently reported acute infections or vaccinations. Every donor was a Caucasian adult residing in Nashville, Tennessee, USA. Blood was collected by leukapheresis, and PBMCs were isolated by Ficoll-Histopaque density gradient centrifugation and then cryopreserved in liquid nitrogen vapor phase. Purity and quantity of every magnetically sorted T cell population were checked by analytical flow cytometry. Genomic DNA was isolated from each sorted fraction and quantified by UV absorbance on a Nanodrop 2000c.

The specimen sequenced was naive CD8+ T cells from PBMCs. The sample's cell subset or site label, decoded: CD45RA+CCR7+. The origin of this receptor is a man younger than 35 in good health. Some clones in this sample may be carry-over from other donors' samples. The V gene is TRBV14 and the J gene is TRBJ1-4, and perhaps TRBD1 as D gene, on 6 matching bases. The sequenced DNA: TGTGCCAGCAGCCAAGGAGGATTCAGGGGAGGTGAAAAACTGTTTTTT. The translation is CASSQGGFRGGEKLFF.